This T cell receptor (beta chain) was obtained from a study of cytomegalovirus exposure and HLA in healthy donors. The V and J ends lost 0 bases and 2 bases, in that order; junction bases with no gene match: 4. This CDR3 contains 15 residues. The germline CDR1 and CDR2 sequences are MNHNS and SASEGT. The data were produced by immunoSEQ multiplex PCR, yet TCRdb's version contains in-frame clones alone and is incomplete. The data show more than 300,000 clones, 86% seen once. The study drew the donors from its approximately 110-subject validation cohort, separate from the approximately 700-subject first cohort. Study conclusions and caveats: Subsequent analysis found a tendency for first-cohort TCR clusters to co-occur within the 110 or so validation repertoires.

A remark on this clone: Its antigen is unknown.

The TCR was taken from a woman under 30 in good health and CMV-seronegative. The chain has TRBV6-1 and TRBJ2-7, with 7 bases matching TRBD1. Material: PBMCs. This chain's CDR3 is CASSEAPQGAYEQYF. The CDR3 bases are TGTGCCAGCAGTGAAGCCCCCCAGGGGGCCTACGAGCAGTACTTC.